The TCR beta chain under discussion was sequenced for a study of T-cell reconstitution after alpha-beta-depleted transplantation in children. As it was prepared, the TCRbeta library received unique molecular identifiers. TCRdb used MiXCR to reprocess the PCR reads, holding one entry per CDR3 protein. The sample yields about 980,000 distinct CDR3 sequences, roughly 29% seen once. A remark on this clonotype: Its antigen is not known.

CDR1 and CDR2 (germline): SNHLY, FYNNEI. The CDR3 extends over 13 amino acids. V lost 0 bases and J 5 bases, leaving 7 bases between the germline ends. General observations from the study: Most T-cell counts and diversity one year after the transplant came from T cells that were newly produced. From surviving recipient T cells and thymic progenitors came the high day-60 TCRbeta diversity observed in some patients. At around two months after transplant, the alpha-beta T cells were reportedly derived from several hundred expanded clones that came from non-depleted graft cells.

This receptor was taken from a boy younger than two who had a stem cell transplant for SCID, so the T cells may come from the graft donor. Sequences were derived from PBMCs, mostly from graft donor cells, sampled 360 days after TCRalphabeta/CD19-depleted stem cell transplant. V and J are TRBV2 and TRBJ2-5; perhaps TRBD2 as D (5 bases). Written as DNA, the CDR3 is TGTGCCAGCAGTGAAGCGCGCGGGGAGACCCAGTACTTC. Residues: CASSEARGETQYF.